This passage covers 8 T cell receptor beta chains from one sample sequenced in a study of blood T cell repertoires in COVID-19. Libraries were prepared by immunoSEQ multiplex PCR; TCRdb keeps only in-frame clonotypes and omits some of them. Among more than 90,000 clones, around 85% were seen once, and the ten largest hold about an eighth. Sequencing was performed on peripheral blood. The origin of the receptors is a human donor in a cohort sampled during active COVID-19.

The chain is built from TRBV7-8 and TRBJ2-7; no firm D call. Germline V gene sequence: CDR1 SGHVS, CDR2 FQNEAQ. Between the trimmed V and J ends, which lost 1 base and 3 bases, there was a span of 10 bases. The length of the CDR3 is 14 residues. CDR3 DNA sequence: TGTGCCAGCAGCTTAGGGCTGTCCAACTACGAGCAGTACTTC. Amino acid sequence: CASSLGLSNYEQYF.

This clone was counted a few times. The rearrangement joins TRBV28 to TRBJ1-2; D possibly corresponds to TRBD1 (5 bases). Germline assignment: CDR1 MDHEN and CDR2 SYDVKM. The CDR3 is 14 residues long. V shed 7 bases and J shed 5 bases, with 17 bases lying between them. DNA of the CDR3: TGTGCCAGCAACCGCATGGGGGGATTATATGGCTACACCTTC. Amino acid sequence: CASNRMGGLYGYTF.

The chain combines TRBV6-5 with TRBJ2-1; no definite D call. V dropped 6 bases and J dropped 0 bases, with 12 bases sitting between them. This CDR3 spans 15 amino acids. CDR1 MNHEY and CDR2 SVGAGI come from the germline V gene. CDR3 sequence reads: CASRTAHSSYNEQFF. The DNA of the CDR3 is TGTGCCAGCAGGACCGCACACAGCTCCTACAATGAGCAGTTCTTC.

The chain uses TRBV9 and TRBJ2-7, with 8 bases identical to TRBD1. Trimming took 0 bases from V and 9 from J; bases not matched to a gene: 5. CDR3 length: 13 residues. Germline V gene sequence: CDR1 SGDLS, CDR2 YYNGEE. The chain's CDR3 is CASSVGDRGRQYF. The CDR3 nucleotides are TGTGCCAGCAGCGTAGGCGACAGGGGAAGGCAGTACTTC.

The chain couples TRBV4-3 to TRBJ1-1; D gene ambiguous. CDR3 size: 14 residues. Between the trimmed V and J ends, which lost 1 base and 4 bases, there was a span of 10 bases. The germline V gene encodes CDR1 LGHNA and CDR2 YSLEER. CDR3 in DNA: TGCGCCAGCAGCCAAGTCCTCCTCGGCACTGAAGCTTTCTTT. It yields the protein CASSQVLLGTEAFF.

The chain is built from TRBV11-2 and TRBJ1-3, with a weak D call TRBD1 (6 bases). This CDR3 spans 14 amino acids. Trimming left V 8 bases short and J 3 bases short, with 14 bases between. CDR1 and CDR2 (germline): SGHAT, FQNNGV. The CDR3 spells CASDTGLSGNTIYF. CDR3 DNA sequence: TGTGCCAGCGACACAGGGCTGAGTGGAAACACCATATATTTT.

The chain links TRBV20-1 to TRBJ2-5; weak D call: TRBD2 (5 bases). Trimming took 3 bases from V and 2 from J, leaving 7 bases between them. The CDR3 spans 12 residues. CDR1 and CDR2 (germline): DFQATT, SNEGSKA (reference sequence). CDR3 in DNA: TGCAGTGCTAGTAGCGTTCAAGAGACCCAGTACTTC. It codes for CSASSVQETQYF.

V usage is TRBV9 and J usage is TRBJ2-5, with TRBD2 matching 13 bases. Germline V CDR1 and CDR2: SGDLS, YYNGEE. Trimming removed 0 bases from V and 2 bases from J; junction bases left unmatched: 1. The CDR3 loop spans 16 amino acids. CDR3 region: CASSVVLAGGQETQYF. The DNA of the CDR3 is TGTGCCAGCAGCGTAGTACTAGCGGGAGGGCAAGAGACCCAGTACTTC.